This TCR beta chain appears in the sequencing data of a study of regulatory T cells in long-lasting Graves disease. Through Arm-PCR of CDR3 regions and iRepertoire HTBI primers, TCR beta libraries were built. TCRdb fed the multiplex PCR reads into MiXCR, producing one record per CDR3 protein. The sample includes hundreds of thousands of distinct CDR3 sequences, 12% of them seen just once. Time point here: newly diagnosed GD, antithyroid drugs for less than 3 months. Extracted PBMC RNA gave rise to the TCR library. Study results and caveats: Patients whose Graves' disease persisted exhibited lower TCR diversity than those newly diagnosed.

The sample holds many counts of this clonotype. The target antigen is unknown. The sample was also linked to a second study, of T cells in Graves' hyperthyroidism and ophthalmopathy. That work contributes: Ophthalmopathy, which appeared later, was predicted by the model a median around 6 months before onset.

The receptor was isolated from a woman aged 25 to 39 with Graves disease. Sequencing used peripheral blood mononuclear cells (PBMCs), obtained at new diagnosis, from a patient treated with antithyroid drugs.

The CDR3 loop is CASSLDRGQDTQYF. CDR3 nucleotide sequence: TGTGCCAGCAGCTTAGACAGGGGGCAGGATACGCAGTATTTT. V is TRBV7-2 and J is TRBJ2-3; 9 bases fit TRBD1. The V gene end was trimmed by 1 base and the J gene end by 6 bases; junction bases not matched to a gene: 2. This CDR3 comprises 14 residues. Germline CDR1 is SGHTA and CDR2 is FQGNSA. The entire variable domain, with the rest obtained from reference TRBV7-2 and TRBJ2-3, is as follows: GAGVSQSPSNKVTEKGKDVELRCDPISGHTALYWYRQSLGQGLEFLIYFQGNSAPDKSGLPSDRFSAERTGGSVSTLTIQRTQQEDSAVYLCASSLDRGQDTQYFGPGTRLTVL.